These 6 T cell receptor beta chains were sequenced from one sample in a study of T cells in localized non-small cell lung cancer (dated by TCRdb to about 2020). The library was prepared using the immunoSEQ multiplex PCR assay. Imported from immuneACCESS, the table was reduced by TCRdb to in-frame sequences with V and J called. These copies leave out some clones; in studies compared against another copy, an unresolved V gene accounts for under half, and the cause of the remainder is not known. The sample table contains almost 40,000 clones; only one count was recorded for roughly three quarters of them. Under 45% of the sample lies in the top ten. The sample was PBMCs, taken before any cancer treatment. These receptors were taken from a woman aged 40-69 years with stage II squamous cell lung carcinoma.

The chain joins TRBV28 to TRBJ1-2; no reliable D call. There are 12 residues in the CDR3. Germline-derived CDR1 and CDR2 are MDHEN and SYDVKM. V was cut by 5 bases and J by 5 bases, with 9 bases left in between. The DNA of the CDR3 is TGTGCCAGCAGTGGTGCGGGGTATGGCTACACCTTC. It is translated as CASSGAGYGYTF.

The gene calls are TRBV20-1 and TRBJ1-2; the D is unclear. Germline CDR1 reads DFQATT; CDR2 reads SNEGSKA (reference sequence). This CDR3 contains 10 residues. V was clipped by 6 bases and J by 3 bases, with 5 bases between them. The CDR3 DNA reads TGCAGTGCCGCACACTATGGCTACACCTTC. The encoded protein is CSAAHYGYTF.

The V gene is TRBV5-4, the J gene TRBJ2-3; a possible D gene is TRBD2 (7 bases). This CDR3 spans 13 amino acids. Germline V gene data show CDR1 as SGHNT and CDR2 as YYREEE (reference sequence). The ends were cut back, 0 bases at V and 6 bases at J, with 8 bases in the middle. The chain's CDR3 is CASSLEGGDTQYF. CDR3 coding DNA: TGTGCCAGCAGCTTGGAGGGGGGGGATACGCAGTATTTT.

The chain links TRBV5-1 to TRBJ1-5; D is unresolved. V lost 0 bases, J lost 3 bases, and 4 bases lay in between. Germline V CDR1 and CDR2: SGHRS, YFSETQ. This CDR3 is built from 13 residues. The CDR3, as DNA: TGCGCCAGCAGCTTGGGGAACAATCAGCCCCAGCATTTT. Translation: CASSLGNNQPQHF.

The chain uses TRBV7-6 and TRBJ2-5; D perhaps matches TRBD1 (7 bases). This CDR3 has 15 residues. Looked up from germline, CDR1 is SGHVS and CDR2 is FNYEAQ. The ends were cut back, 2 bases at V and 5 bases at J, with 15 bases in the middle. CDR3 amino acids: CASSLPQGGRETQYF. The CDR3 DNA reads as TGTGCCAGCAGCTTACCCCAGGGGGGACGGGAGACCCAGTACTTC.

This chain joins TRBV6-5 and TRBJ1-2; D is possibly TRBD1 (5 bases). The CDR3 extends over 13 amino acids. The germline V gene has CDR1 MNHEY and CDR2 SVGAGI. V lost 5 bases, J lost 6 bases, and 13 bases lay in between. CDR3 amino acids: CASSPLGGDGYTF. The CDR3, as DNA: TGTGCCAGCAGTCCCCTTGGGGGGGATGGCTACACCTTC.